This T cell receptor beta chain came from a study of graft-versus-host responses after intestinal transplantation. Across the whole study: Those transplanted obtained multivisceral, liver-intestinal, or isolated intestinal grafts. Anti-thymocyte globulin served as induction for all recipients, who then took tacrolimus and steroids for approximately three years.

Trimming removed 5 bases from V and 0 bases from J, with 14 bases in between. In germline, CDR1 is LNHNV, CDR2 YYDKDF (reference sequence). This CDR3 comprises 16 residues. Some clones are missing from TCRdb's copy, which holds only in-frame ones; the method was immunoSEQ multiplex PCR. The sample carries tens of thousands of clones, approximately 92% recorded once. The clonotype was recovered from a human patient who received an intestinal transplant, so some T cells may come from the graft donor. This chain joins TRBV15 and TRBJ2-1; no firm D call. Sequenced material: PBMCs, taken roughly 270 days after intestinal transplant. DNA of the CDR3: TGTGCCACCAGCCCTAGGAGCGCCAGCTCCTACAATGAGCAGTTCTTC. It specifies CATSPRSASSYNEQFF.